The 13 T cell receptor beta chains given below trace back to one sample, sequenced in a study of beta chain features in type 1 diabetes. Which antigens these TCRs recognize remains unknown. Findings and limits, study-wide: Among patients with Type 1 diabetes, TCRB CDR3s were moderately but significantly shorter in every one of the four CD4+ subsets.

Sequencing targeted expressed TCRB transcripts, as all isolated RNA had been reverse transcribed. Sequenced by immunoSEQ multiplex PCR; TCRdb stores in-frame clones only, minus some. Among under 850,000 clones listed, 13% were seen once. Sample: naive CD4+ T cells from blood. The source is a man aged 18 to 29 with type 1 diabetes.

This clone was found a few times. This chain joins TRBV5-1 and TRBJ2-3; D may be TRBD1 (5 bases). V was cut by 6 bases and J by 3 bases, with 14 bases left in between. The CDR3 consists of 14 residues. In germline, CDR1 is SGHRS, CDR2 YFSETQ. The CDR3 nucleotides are TGCGCCAGCAACGGACAACCGACGACAGATACGCAGTATTTT. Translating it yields CASNGQPTTDTQYF.

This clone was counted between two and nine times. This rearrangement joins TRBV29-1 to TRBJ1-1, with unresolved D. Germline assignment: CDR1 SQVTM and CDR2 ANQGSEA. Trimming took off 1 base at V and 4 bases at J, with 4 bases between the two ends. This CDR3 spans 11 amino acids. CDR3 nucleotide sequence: TGCAGCGTTGAAGGGAGCACTGAAGCTTTCTTT. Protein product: CSVEGSTEAFF.

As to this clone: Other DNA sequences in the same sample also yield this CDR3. In nucleotides, the CDR3 is TGCAGTGCTAGAGGGTTATATGGCTACACCTTC. This codes for CSARGLYGYTF. The V gene is TRBV20-1, the J gene TRBJ1-2; no firm D call. The CDR3 contains 11 residues. V shed 1 base and J shed 5 bases, with 5 bases lying between them. Germline V gene sequence: CDR1 DFQATT, CDR2 SNEGSKA (reference sequence).

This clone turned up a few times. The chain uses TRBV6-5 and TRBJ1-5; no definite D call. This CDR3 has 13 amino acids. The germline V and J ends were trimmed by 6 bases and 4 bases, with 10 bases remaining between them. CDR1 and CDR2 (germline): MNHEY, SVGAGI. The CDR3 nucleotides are TGTGCCAGCAGCTCCTCGGGAAATCAGCCCCAGCATTTT. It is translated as CASSSSGNQPQHF.

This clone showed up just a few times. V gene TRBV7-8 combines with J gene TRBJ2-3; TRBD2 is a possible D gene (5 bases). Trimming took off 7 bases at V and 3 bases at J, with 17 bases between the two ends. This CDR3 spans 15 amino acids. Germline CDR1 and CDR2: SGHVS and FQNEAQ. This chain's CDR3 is CASIPLAMGTDTQYF. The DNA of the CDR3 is TGTGCCAGCATCCCTCTAGCAATGGGGACAGATACGCAGTATTTT.

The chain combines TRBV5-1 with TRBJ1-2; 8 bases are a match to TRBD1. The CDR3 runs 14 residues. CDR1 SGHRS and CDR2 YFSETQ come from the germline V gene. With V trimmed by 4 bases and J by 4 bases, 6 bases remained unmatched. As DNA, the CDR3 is TGCGCCAGCAGCGTACCAGGGGGCGTCTATGGCTACACCTTC. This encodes CASSVPGGVYGYTF.

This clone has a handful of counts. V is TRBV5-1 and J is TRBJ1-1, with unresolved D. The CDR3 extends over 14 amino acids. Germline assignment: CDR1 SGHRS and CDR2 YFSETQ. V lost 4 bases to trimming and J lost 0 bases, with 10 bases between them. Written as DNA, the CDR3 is TGCGCCAGCAGCCGACGGATAATGAACACTGAAGCTTTCTTT. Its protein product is CASSRRIMNTEAFF.

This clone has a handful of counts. CDR3 residues: CASSPGQYVGIQYF. The CDR3 DNA sequence: TGTGCCAGCAGCCCCGGACAGTACGTCGGCATTCAGTACTTC. The chain is built from TRBV28 and TRBJ2-4, with D tentatively TRBD1 (6 bases). CDR1 is MDHEN, CDR2 SYDVKM, per germline. This CDR3 has 14 residues. Trimming cost V 6 bases and J 9 bases, with 18 bases left between them.

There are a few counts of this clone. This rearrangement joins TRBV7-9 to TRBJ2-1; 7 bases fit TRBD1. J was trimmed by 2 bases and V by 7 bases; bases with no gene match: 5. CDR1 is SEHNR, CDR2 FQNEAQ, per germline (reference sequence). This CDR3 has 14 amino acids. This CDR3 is CASTRQGTYNEQFF. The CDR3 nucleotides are TGTGCCAGCACCCGACAGGGTACCTACAATGAGCAGTTCTTC. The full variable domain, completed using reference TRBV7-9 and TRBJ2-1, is DTGVSQNPRHKITKRGQNVTFRCDPISEHNRLYWYRQTLGQGPEFLTYFQNEAQLEKSRLLSDRFSAERPKGSFSTLEIQRTEQGDSAMYLCASTRQGTYNEQFFGPGTRLTVL.

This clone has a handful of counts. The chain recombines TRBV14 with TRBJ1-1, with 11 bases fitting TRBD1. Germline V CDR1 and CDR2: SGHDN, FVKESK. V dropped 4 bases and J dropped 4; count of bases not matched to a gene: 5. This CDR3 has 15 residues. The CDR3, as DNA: TGTGCCAGCAGCCCCCTCGGACAGGGGGCCACTGAAGCTTTCTTT. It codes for CASSPLGQGATEAFF.

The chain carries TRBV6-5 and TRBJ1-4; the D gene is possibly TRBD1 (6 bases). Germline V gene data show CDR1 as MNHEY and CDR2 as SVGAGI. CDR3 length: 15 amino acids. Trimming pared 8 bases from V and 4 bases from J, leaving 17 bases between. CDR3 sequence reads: CASGGGQGFNEKLFF. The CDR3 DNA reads TGTGCCAGCGGCGGCGGTCAGGGGTTTAATGAAAAACTGTTTTTT.

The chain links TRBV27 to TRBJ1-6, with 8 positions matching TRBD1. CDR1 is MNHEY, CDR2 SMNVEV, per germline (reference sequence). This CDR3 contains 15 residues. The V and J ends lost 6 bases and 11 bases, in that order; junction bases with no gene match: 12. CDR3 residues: CASSTDRGLWTPLHF. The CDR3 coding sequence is TGTGCCAGCAGCACCGACAGGGGACTATGGACACCCCTCCACTTT.

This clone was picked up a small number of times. CDR3 DNA sequence: TGCGCCAGCAGCTCGACAACAACTAATGAAAAACTGTTTTTT. This codes for CASSSTTTNEKLFF. The chain has TRBV5-1 and TRBJ1-4; D is unresolved. This CDR3 spans 14 amino acids. Germline assignment: CDR1 SGHRS and CDR2 YFSETQ. V was cut by 3 bases and J by 0 bases, with 6 bases left in between. Together with reference TRBV5-1 and TRBJ1-4, the CDR3 gives the full variable domain: KAGVTQTPRYLIKTRGQQVTLSCSPISGHRSVSWYQQTPGQGLQFLFEYFSETQRNKGNFPGRFSGRQFSNSRSEMNVSTLELGDSALYLCASSSTTTNEKLFFGSGTQLSVL.